The clone carrying this TCR beta chain has only a few counts. This entry is derived from a study of blood T cell repertoires in COVID-19. Study context: Samples taken during acute and convalescent COVID-19 were collected in the United States, Italy and Spain. In each case, the material was cDNA or gDNA derived from T cells, B-cell-depleted T cells, or PBMCs.

Original data processing: Reference gene primers were amplified, and this amplification served to estimate nucleated cell counts. The data were produced by immunoSEQ multiplex PCR, yet TCRdb's version contains in-frame clones alone and is incomplete. V and J calls and clone size are as listed in that table; D and trimming were resolved from the DNA. The sample yields 150,000 to 200,000 clones, 75% to 85% seen once. Trimming cost V 4 bases and J 1 base, with 9 bases left between them. Germline V gene lookup returns CDR1 GTSNPN and CDR2 SVGIG (reference sequence). The length of the CDR3 is 13 residues.

Sequencing was performed on peripheral blood. V and J are TRBV30 and TRBJ2-3, with D perhaps TRBD1 (5 bases). The sequence was obtained from a human donor in a cohort sampled during active COVID-19. CDR3 bases: TGTGCCTGGAATGGGGCCCGCACAGATACGCAGTATTTT. Amino acid sequence: CAWNGARTDTQYF.